This TCR beta chain was obtained from a study of T cell repertoires in cytomegalovirus infection. Study details: As its CMV epitopes, the study selected recently identified HLA-C-restricted and well-studied HLA-B-restricted targets. CMV infection plus the matching HLA type was flagged by public TCR beta signatures.

Germline loops: CDR1 SGHTA, CDR2 FQGTGA. J lost 4 bases, V lost 5 bases, and 7 bases had no gene match. The CDR3 contains 15 residues. Within the sample, this clonotype is medium-sized. Its antigen is unknown. Study-level results: HLA-C-restricted, CMV-specific TCR beta clonotypes were dominant ex vivo.

TCRdb ran MiXCR on the reads and lists one entry per CDR3 protein. The sample has tens of thousands of distinct CDR3 sequences, about a fifth seen once; the top ten hold roughly two thirds. This sequence originates from a human donor in good health (CMV status not recorded). Some clones in this sample may be carry-over from other donors' samples. The gene calls are TRBV7-3 and TRBJ2-1; 8 nucleotides line up with TRBD2. The sample here was CD8+ T cells from cultured PBMCs, taken from culture after CMV antigen stimulation. CDR3 protein: CASSASGGVYNEQFF. The CDR3 region has the DNA TGTGCCAGCAGCGCGAGCGGGGGCGTTTACAATGAGCAGTTCTTC.